This T cell receptor (beta chain) was observed in a study of cytomegalovirus exposure and HLA in healthy donors. The data were produced by immunoSEQ multiplex PCR, yet TCRdb's version contains in-frame clones alone and is incomplete. The sample consists of 100,000 to 150,000 clones, roughly 89% of them appearing once. V was shortened by 3 bases and J by 5 bases, with 19 bases between the two germline ends. This CDR3 is built from 16 residues. Germline V gene lookup returns CDR1 MGHRA and CDR2 YSYEKL. The TCR sequence derives from a woman aged 18-29 years in good health and CMV-seronegative. Material for sequencing was PBMCs. The V gene is TRBV4-1, the J gene TRBJ1-1; D gene uncertain. The CDR3 nucleotides read TGCGCCAGCAGCCACCTTCATTCGGGTCTGAGGACTGAAGCTTTCTTT. It specifies CASSHLHSGLRTEAFF.